This TCR beta chain was obtained from a study of T cell repertoires in cytomegalovirus infection. The CDR3 consists of 15 residues. CDR1 and CDR2 from the germline V gene are SNHLY and FYNNEI. V was pared by 7 bases and J by 0 bases, with 16 bases between. TCRdb processed the reads anew with MiXCR; each CDR3 protein has one entry. This sample yields roughly 730,000 distinct CDR3 sequences, of which 30% to 40% are seen a single time; approximately 18% belongs to the top ten. Comments on this clonotype: As yet, its antigen is unknown.

The source was cultured PBMCs, collected from culture after CMV antigen stimulation. The TCR comes from a human donor in good health (CMV status not recorded). Some clones in this sample may be carry-over from other donors' samples. This chain connects TRBV2 to TRBJ2-7; D remains unclear. DNA for the CDR3: TGTGCCAGCACCCCCCCACTATTCTCCTCCTACGAGCAGTACTTC. Residues: CASTPPLFSSYEQYF.